The 10 T cell receptor delta chains below come from one sample, sequenced in a study of gamma-delta T cells after stem cell transplantation. TCRdb used CATT to re-call clones from the RT-PCR reads. This sample carries approximately 2,900 delta-chain clones, 2% to 3% of them seen once, and the ten largest clones take roughly 32%. The sample was gamma-delta T cells. The receptor source for this set is a human donor. It is not recorded whose cells these are; they may come from a transplant donor.

This clone was detected only a few times. A far larger clone lies a single base away; this is likely a read error. In the same sample, other DNA sequences code for this CDR3. This chain connects TRDV2 to TRDJ1; 11 bases agree with TRDD3. Per the germline V gene, CDR1 is GEAIGNYY and CDR2 is EKD. The CDR3 is 25 amino acids. In DNA form, the CDR3 reads TGTGCCTGTGACACCTTAAATCCTCCCATACTGGGGGATAAGGGACCAGACCGTATGACCGACAAACTCATCTTT. Residues: CACDTLNPPILGDKGPDRMTDKLIF.

This clone was detected only a few times. The TCRdb protein comes from a much larger clone and disagrees with this DNA's translation at residue 10, likely due to a read error; the protein given here is derived from the DNA. V gene TRDV2 combines with J gene TRDJ1; TRDD3 matches 8 bases. CDR1 is GEAIGNYY and CDR2 is EKD in the germline V gene. The V and J ends lost 0 bases and 0 bases, in that order; junction bases with no gene match: 8. There are 17 residues in the CDR3. Here the CDR3 DNA reads TGTGCCTGTGACACCCTTACTGGGGGTCCGTACACCGATAAACTCATCTTT. This gives the protein CACDTLTGGPYTDKLIF.

This clone counts as medium-sized. The sample carries other DNA sequences with the same CDR3. This rearrangement joins TRDV2 to TRDJ1; TRDD3 agrees at 8 bases. Germline CDR1 is GEAIGNYY and CDR2 is EKD. The CDR3 is 17 residues long. With 3 bases clipped from V and 0 bases from J, the junction kept 11 bases outside the gene matches. The CDR3 DNA is TGTGCCTGTGACCCCTTACTGGGGGCGGTGTACACCGATAAACTCATCTTT. It yields the protein CACDPLLGAVYTDKLIF.

V and J are TRDV2 and TRDJ1; 9 bases line up with TRDD3. The CDR3 extends over 18 amino acids. Per germline, CDR1 GEAIGNYY and CDR2 EKD. V dropped 4 bases and J dropped 0; count of bases not matched to a gene: 14. The CDR3 reads CACEPLGGIPSYTDKLIF. CDR3 in DNA: TGTGCCTGTGAGCCGCTTGGGGGGATACCCTCGTACACCGATAAACTCATCTTT.

By frequency in the sample, this clone is medium-sized (0.01 to 0.1%). Other DNA sequences in this specimen translate into the identical CDR3. V usage is TRDV2 and J usage is TRDJ1; TRDD3 aligns across 10 bases. Germline loops: CDR1 GEAIGNYY, CDR2 EKD. The CDR3 runs to 17 residues. Trimming took 4 bases from V and 0 from J; bases not matched to a gene: 10. The CDR3 sequence is CACDSLLGDLYTDKLIF. CDR3 nucleotide sequence: TGTGCCTGTGATAGTCTACTGGGGGATTTGTACACCGATAAACTCATCTTT.

This clone was recorded a few times. One base separates it from a far larger clone, so it is likely a read error. Other DNA sequences in the sample encode the same CDR3. The CDR3, as DNA: TGTGCCTGCGAGGGGATACGGTCCGATAAACTCATCTTT. Protein: CACEGIRSDKLIF. V is TRDV2 and J is TRDJ1; 9 nucleotides agree with TRDD3. The CDR3 covers 13 residues. J lost 3 bases, V lost 7 bases, and 5 bases had no gene match. Germline V gene data show CDR1 as GEAIGNYY and CDR2 as EKD.

This clone occurred a few times. TCRdb lists the protein of a much larger clone for this DNA, which differs at residue 8, so this is likely a read error; the protein given here is translated from the DNA itself. This chain links TRDV2 with TRDJ1; TRDD3 aligns across 7 bases. The germline CDR1 and CDR2 sequences are GEAIGNYY and EKD. The CDR3 runs 16 residues. Trimming cost V 3 bases and J 4 bases; bases outside gene matches: 13. CDR3 sequence: CACDVLGNNLGDKLIF. In DNA form, the CDR3 reads TGTGCCTGTGACGTACTGGGGAATAATCTGGGCGATAAACTCATCTTT.

On this clone itself: TCRdb pairs this DNA with a much larger clone's protein that differs at residue 7, likely a read error; the protein shown was translated from the DNA. J is TRDJ1 and V is TRDV2; 11 positions agree with TRDD3. This CDR3 comprises 18 residues. Germline V CDR1 and CDR2: GEAIGNYY, EKD. Trimming took 3 bases from V and 0 from J; bases not matched to a gene: 11. Here the CDR3 DNA reads TGTGCCTGTGACCCGGTCCCTGGGGGATACCGGTACACCGATAAACTCATCTTT. This encodes CACDPVPGGYRYTDKLIF.

This clone is deemed medium-sized (0.01 to 0.1%). This chain connects TRDV2 to TRDJ1; 9 positions agree with TRDD3. This CDR3 region has 19 residues. V dropped 4 bases and J dropped 5; count of bases not matched to a gene: 22. CDR1 and CDR2 from the germline V gene are GEAIGNYY and EKD. Here the CDR3 DNA reads TGTGCCTGTGAGCCGCTGGGGGATCCAGGAAAGGTCTACCGAGATAAACTCATCTTT. It encodes CACEPLGDPGKVYRDKLIF.

Of note for this clone: A far larger clone is a single base away, which makes a read error likely. The sample holds other DNA sequences that translate to the same CDR3. The chain employs TRDV2 and TRDJ1; TRDD3 matches at 9 bases. Germline values: CDR1 GEAIGNYY, CDR2 EKD. V shed 4 bases and J 5 bases; nucleotides not matched to a gene: 4. The CDR3 is made up of 13 amino acids. The CDR3 here is CACEGIRSDKLIF. The DNA of the CDR3 is TGTGCCTGTGAGGGGATACGGTCTGATAAACTCATCTTT.